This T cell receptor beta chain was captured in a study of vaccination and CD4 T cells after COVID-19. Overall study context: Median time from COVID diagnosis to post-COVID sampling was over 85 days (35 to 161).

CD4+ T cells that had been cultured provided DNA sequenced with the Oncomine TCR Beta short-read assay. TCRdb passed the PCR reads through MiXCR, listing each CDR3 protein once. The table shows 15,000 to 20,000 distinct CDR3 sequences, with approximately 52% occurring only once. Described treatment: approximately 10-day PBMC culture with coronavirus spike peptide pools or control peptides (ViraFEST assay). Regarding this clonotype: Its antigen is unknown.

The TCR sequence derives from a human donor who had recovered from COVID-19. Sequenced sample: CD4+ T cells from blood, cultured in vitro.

In nucleotides, the CDR3 is TGTGCCAGCAGCTTAGATACGGGGAACACTGAAGCTTTCTTT. Protein sequence: CASSLDTGNTEAFF. The chain is built from TRBV7-8 and TRBJ1-1; D is unclear. The CDR3 runs 14 residues. Per germline, CDR1 SGHVS and CDR2 FQNEAQ. Trimming took off 1 base at V and 1 base at J, with 7 bases between the two ends.